One and the same sample provided the 22 T cell receptor beta chains below, sequenced in a study of PD-1 blockade in mismatch repair-deficient tumors. Only in-frame clones appear in the TCRdb table, and some are missing; sequencing was by immunoSEQ multiplex PCR. The sample records some 120,000 clones, about 80% being singletons. The starting material was peripheral blood, obtained just over 59 weeks after starting pembrolizumab. These receptors were obtained from an adult with mismatch repair-deficient cancer.

The V gene is TRBV7-9, the J gene TRBJ2-7; maybe TRBD2 (6 bases). This CDR3 region has 15 residues. Germline loops: CDR1 SEHNR, CDR2 FQNEAQ (reference sequence). Trimming cost V 5 bases and J 5 bases, with 19 bases left between them. The CDR3 coding sequence is TGTGCCAGCAGCCCCCTTGGGGGGAGAGTCAACGAGCAGTACTTC. Its protein product is CASSPLGGRVNEQYF.

The chain recombines TRBV9 with TRBJ2-1; 9 positions match TRBD2. The CDR3 has 16 residues. Losses at the gene ends were 0 bases for V and 8 bases for J; bases not matched to a gene: 9. Germline CDR1 is SGDLS and CDR2 is YYNGEE. The CDR3 here is CASSVDGLAGVHEQFF. CDR3 nucleotides: TGTGCCAGCAGCGTAGACGGATTAGCGGGAGTCCATGAGCAGTTCTTC.

This clone was counted a few times. The chain uses TRBV5-6 and TRBJ2-7; 10 bases agree with TRBD1. V lost 0 bases and J lost 6; bases outside the gene matches: 3. This CDR3 spans 14 amino acids. Germline V gives CDR1 SGHDT, CDR2 YYEEEE. The CDR3 loop reads CASSLGQGAREQYF. DNA for the CDR3: TGTGCCAGCAGCTTGGGACAGGGGGCTCGCGAGCAGTACTTC.

This CDR3 is CATGGYKTDTQYF. The DNA for the CDR3 is TGTGCAACCGGGGGGTACAAAACAGATACGCAGTATTTT. The chain has TRBV7-2 and TRBJ2-3; 7 nucleotides line up with TRBD2. The germline gives CDR1 SGHTA, CDR2 FQGNSA. CDR3 size: 13 residues.

CDR3 loop: CASSLGSGVETQYF. In nucleotides, the CDR3 is TGTGCCAGCAGCTTAGGTTCGGGAGTGGAGACCCAGTACTTC. This chain uses TRBV11-2 with TRBJ2-5, with D possibly being TRBD2 (6 bases). The CDR3 totals 14 residues. Trimming stripped 1 base from V and 5 bases from J, with 11 bases between. Germline V gene data show CDR1 as SGHAT and CDR2 as FQNNGV.

The V and J genes are TRBV21-1 and TRBJ1-3; the D call of TRBD1 is as the table states it, not checked on the DNA. TRBV21-1 is a known pseudogene. The CDR3 extends over 17 amino acids. This chain's CDR3 is CASSSGSDRGAGNTIYF. CDR3 DNA: TGTGCCAGCAGCTCGGGGTCGGACAGGGGAGCTGGAAACACCATATATTTT.

This rearrangement joins TRBV7-9 to TRBJ2-1; 10 positions match TRBD2. The germline V gene has CDR1 SEHNR and CDR2 FQNEAQ (reference sequence). The CDR3 length is 16 residues. The trim removed 1 base at V and 8 bases at J, leaving 8 bases unmatched. CDR3 sequence reads: CASSLDSSGRQDEQFF. The CDR3 DNA follows: TGTGCCAGCAGCTTAGATTCTAGCGGGAGACAGGATGAGCAGTTCTTC.

J is TRBJ2-7 and V is TRBV6-6; TRBD1 aligns across 9 bases. V lost 6 bases and J lost 4; bases outside the gene matches: 4. The CDR3 covers 13 residues. Germline V lookup: CDR1 MNHNY, CDR2 SVGAGI (reference sequence). The CDR3 coding sequence is TGTGCCAGCAGCACAGGGGGCATGTACGAGCAGTACTTC. This encodes CASSTGGMYEQYF.

This chain uses TRBV19 with TRBJ2-1, with 7 bases aligning to TRBD1. CDR3 length: 16 residues. After removal of 5 bases from V and 4 bases from J, the junction contained 11 bases not matched to a gene. CDR1 is LNHDA and CDR2 is SQIVND in the germline V gene (reference sequence). The CDR3 reads CASSRSRDRPYNEQFF. In nucleotides, the CDR3 is TGTGCCAGTAGTCGCTCTCGGGACAGACCATACAATGAGCAGTTCTTC. The variable domain in full, with the rest retrieved from reference TRBV19 and TRBJ2-1, is DGGITQSPKYLFRKEGQNVTLSCEQNLNHDAMYWYRQDPGQGLRLIYYSQIVNDFQKGDIAEGYSVSREKKESFPLTVTSAQKNPTAFYLCASSRSRDRPYNEQFFGPGTRLTVL.

This clone appeared a single time. The V and J genes are TRBV5-1 and TRBJ1-1; maybe TRBD1 (5 bases). This CDR3 comprises 16 residues. The V end was cut by 0 bases, the J end by 1 base, with 13 bases between. Germline CDR1 is SGHRS and CDR2 is YFSETQ. The CDR3 region is CASSLDGRGSNTEAFF. CDR3 bases: TGCGCCAGCAGCTTGGACGGTCGGGGGTCGAACACTGAAGCTTTCTTT.

The rearrangement links TRBV13 to TRBJ2-6; D unclear. The CDR3 is 16 residues long. Per the germline V gene, CDR1 is PRHDT and CDR2 is FYEKMQ (reference sequence). Trimming pared 5 bases from V and 0 bases from J, leaving 11 bases between. The CDR3 bases are TGTGCCAGCAGCCCCTGGAGAAGCTCTGGGGCCAACGTCCTGACTTTC. Translated, it gives CASSPWRSSGANVLTF. Supplemented by reference TRBV13 and TRBJ2-6, the full variable domain reads AAGVIQSPRHLIKEKRETATLKCYPIPRHDTVYWYQQGPGQDPQFLISFYEKMQSDKGSIPDRFSAQQFSDYHSELNMSSLELGDSALYFCASSPWRSSGANVLTFGAGSRLTVL.

The rearrangement links TRBV30 to TRBJ2-2; 9 positions match TRBD1. The CDR3 contains 14 residues. Germline loops: CDR1 GTSNPN, CDR2 SVGIG (reference sequence). J lost 7 bases, V lost 3 bases, and 6 bases had no gene match. CDR3 amino acids: CAWRYRGRVGELFF. CDR3 sequence (DNA): TGTGCCTGGAGGTACAGGGGGCGGGTCGGGGAGCTGTTTTTT. The full variable domain, rest sourced from reference TRBV30 and TRBJ2-2, is SQTIHQWPATLVQPVGSPLSLECTVEGTSNPNLYWYRQAAGRGLQLLFYSVGIGQISSEVPQNLSASRPQDRQFILSSKKLLLSDSGFYLCAWRYRGRVGELFFGEGSRLTVL.

This chain connects TRBV14 to TRBJ1-5, with unresolved D. CDR1 SGHDN and CDR2 FVKESK come from the germline V gene. V gave up 1 base and J gave up 6 bases, with 7 bases separating them. CDR3 length equals 13 residues. DNA for the CDR3: TGTGCCAGCAGCCAAGGGTACGGTCAGCCCCAGCATTTT. Translation gives CASSQGYGQPQHF.

V and J are TRBV27 and TRBJ2-2; a possible D gene is TRBD2 (6 bases). Germline CDR1 and CDR2: MNHEY and SMNVEV (reference sequence). Trimming pared 10 bases from V and 4 bases from J, leaving 16 bases between. The CDR3 length is 14 residues. CDR3 DNA: TGTGCCACCCGCCGGGACTCACTCACCGGGGAGCTGTTTTTT. It specifies CATRRDSLTGELFF.

V usage is TRBV30 and J usage is TRBJ1-2; TRBD1 matches 8 bases. Germline assignment: CDR1 GTSNPN and CDR2 SVGIG (reference sequence). CDR3 length: 12 amino acids. Trimming at V came to 4 bases and at J to 8 bases, leaving 6 bases not matched to a gene. The CDR3 nucleotides read TGTGCCTGGACTCTGACAGGGGACGGCTACACCTTC. It codes for CAWTLTGDGYTF.

CDR3 region: CASSQELGDKMETQYF. The CDR3 bases are TGCGCCAGCAGCCAAGAGCTCGGGGATAAAATGGAGACCCAGTACTTC. V gene TRBV4-3 combines with J gene TRBJ2-5; D possibly corresponds to TRBD2 (5 bases). V was shortened by 0 bases and J by 5 bases, with 16 bases between the two germline ends. The CDR3 runs 16 residues. CDR1 and CDR2 (germline): LGHNA, YSLEER.

The chain uses TRBV11-2 and TRBJ1-2, with D uncertain. The CDR3 consists of 12 residues. The V end lost 1 base, the J end lost 7 bases, and 7 bases lay between the germline ends. Per the germline V gene, CDR1 is SGHAT and CDR2 is FQNNGV. CDR3 DNA sequence: TGTGCCAGCAGCTTAGGTGATGGTGGCTACACCTTC. It yields the protein CASSLGDGGYTF.

The chain links TRBV19 to TRBJ2-1; D is perhaps TRBD1 or TRBD2 (5 bases each). Trimming stripped 0 bases from V and 4 bases from J, with 13 bases between. CDR1 and CDR2 from the germline V gene are LNHDA and SQIVND (reference sequence). This CDR3 has 16 residues. This CDR3 reads CASSIDLGRLYNEQFF. Here the CDR3 DNA reads TGTGCCAGTAGTATAGATCTGGGACGGCTTTACAATGAGCAGTTCTTC.

The chain uses TRBV14 and TRBJ2-2, with unresolved D. V was shortened by 2 bases and J by 3 bases, with 10 bases between the two germline ends. Germline CDR1 is SGHDN and CDR2 is FVKESK. This CDR3 is built from 15 residues. CDR3 in DNA: TGTGCCAGCAGCCAAAAGTACAGATACACCGGGGAGCTGTTTTTT. Its translation: CASSQKYRYTGELFF.

In the case of this clone: Compared with germline, one end of the junction differs, possibly owing to a read error. The chain carries TRBV7-7 and TRBJ2-5; 12 bases are a match to TRBD2. This CDR3 is built from 15 residues. The germline V gene has CDR1 SSHAT and CDR2 FNYEAQ (reference sequence). Here the CDR3 reads CASSLAGGNQETQYF. In nucleotides, the CDR3 is TGTGCTAGCAGCCTAGCGGGAGGGAACCAAGAGACCCAGTACTTC. The full variable domain, in which reference TRBV7-7 and TRBJ2-5 provide the parts outside the CDR3, is GAGVSQSPRYKVTKRGQDVTLRCDPISSHATLYWYQQALGQGPEFLTYFNYEAQPDKSGLPSDRFSAERPEGSISTLTIQRTEQRDSAMYRCASSLAGGNQETQYFGPGTRLLVL.

J is TRBJ2-7 and V is TRBV19, with 9 bases matching TRBD1. V shed 6 bases, J shed 5 bases, and the junction held 11 bases outside the gene matches. Germline loops: CDR1 LNHDA, CDR2 SQIVND (reference sequence). The CDR3 consists of 15 residues. CDR3 residues: CASSLGTGRLNEQYF. The CDR3 DNA follows: TGTGCCAGTAGCCTCGGGACAGGGCGATTAAACGAGCAGTACTTC.

The chain uses TRBV5-1 and TRBJ2-4, with 8 bases identical to TRBD1. J lost 2 bases, V lost 0 bases, and 10 bases had no gene match. The germline gives CDR1 SGHRS, CDR2 YFSETQ. This CDR3 has 18 amino acids. DNA of the CDR3: TGCGCCAGCAGCTTGGCGAGGACAGGGCAGAGGACCAAAAACATTCAGTACTTC. Its protein is CASSLARTGQRTKNIQYF.